This entry describes one T cell receptor beta chain. This clonotype was counted only a few times. Its antigen is unknown. No clone much larger than this one lies a single base away; base qualities are absent. Spanning cysteine to phenylalanine, the CDR3 consists of 16 amino acids. The read is trimmed to its CDR3 DNA, 48 bases read in frame from base 1. The germline V gene supplies CDR1 MDHEN and CDR2 SYDVKM. V sheds 4 bases and J sheds 4 bases, leaving 19 bases between their ends. This sample is part of a study of T cell repertoires in cytomegalovirus infection (dated by TCRdb to the late 2010s). Looking at the study overall: Recently identified HLA-C-restricted CMV epitopes, whose presentation resists viral immunomodulation, were targeted by peptide stimulations together with well-studied HLA-B-restricted epitopes. Donor HLA type was relevant to the analysis, as public TCR beta signatures indicated carriage of CMV infection together with the matching HLA type.

The sample's treatment or condition label, decoded: in vitro stimulation with specific CMV peptide epitopes to enrich CMV-specific T cells. The sequencer listed for this sample is Illumina HiSeq 1500. The public reads were reanalyzed by TCRdb: fastp trimming at Q25, MiXCR alignment, in-frame beta chains only. Under each unique CDR3 protein, matching rows form one entry showing the most common genes and DNA. Across this sample there are 800,000 to 950,000 distinct CDR3 sequences, with around a third seen only once. Together, the top ten hold about an eighth of the sample. Overall results and qualifications from the work: The ex vivo response was dominated by HLA-C-restricted CMV-specific TCR beta clonotypes, and the single most frequent clonotype in two of eight donors was supplied by these HLA-C-restricted clonotypes. Cumulative frequency of public TCR beta family members discriminated carriers of CMV infection plus the relevant HLA type in this cohort and an independent approximately 350-donor cohort.

The sequencing used cultured CD8+ T cells from PBMCs, collected from culture after CMV antigen stimulation. This receptor was taken from a human donor in good health (CMV status not recorded). Some clones in this sample may be carry-over from other donors' samples. The rearranged segments are TRBV28 and TRBJ1-1, with a weak D call of TRBD1 (5 bases match). The DNA reads as follows: TGTGCCAGCAGTTCTCGATTCAGATCGAGGGGCACTGAAGCTTTCTTT. It is translated as CASSSRFRSRGTEAFF.